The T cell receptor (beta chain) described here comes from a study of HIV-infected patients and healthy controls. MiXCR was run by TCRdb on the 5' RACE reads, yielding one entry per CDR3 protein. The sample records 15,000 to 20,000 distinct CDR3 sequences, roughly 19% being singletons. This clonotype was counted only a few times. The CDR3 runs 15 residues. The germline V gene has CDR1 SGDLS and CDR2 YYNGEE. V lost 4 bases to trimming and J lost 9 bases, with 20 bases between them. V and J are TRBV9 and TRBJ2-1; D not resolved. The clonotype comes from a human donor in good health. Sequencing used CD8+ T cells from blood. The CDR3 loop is CASSPHPRPRVEQFF. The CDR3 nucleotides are TGTGCCAGCAGCCCCCACCCACGTCCCCGGGTTGAGCAGTTCTTC. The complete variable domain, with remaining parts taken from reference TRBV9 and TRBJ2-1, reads DSGVTQTPKHLITATGQRVTLRCSPRSGDLSVYWYQQSLDQGLQFLIQYYNGEERAKGNILERFSAQQFPDLHSELNLSSLELGDSALYFCASSPHPRPRVEQFFGPGTRLTVL.